The rows below give T cell receptor beta chains drawn from one sample of a study of siplizumab effects on memory and regulatory T cells. Profiling relied on immunoSEQ multiplex PCR, and the TCRdb table lists in-frame clones only, not all of them. The sample holds some 87,000 clones, around 89% seen once. Sequencing was carried out using CD4+ T cells sorted from blood. All receptors come from a human donor in good health. Each CDR3 is given with its conserved first and last residue. The D gene is left open where the match is weak. Clone size is shown for a subset of rows, as once, few, many or a class of expanded clone.

d_gene | j_gene | abundance | v_gene | CDR3nt | CDR3aa
. | TRBJ2-1 | . | TRBV14 | TGTGCCAGCAGCCAACTAGGGGTGCCCTACAATGAGCAGTTCTTC | CASSQLGVPYNEQFF
. | TRBJ2-1 | few | TRBV15 | TGTGCCACCAGCAGAGACTTTCGGTACTACAATGAGCAGTTCTTC | CATSRDFRYYNEQFF
. | TRBJ2-5 | . | TRBV13 | TGTGCCAGCAGCTTAGCAGGCAGGGTAGAGACCCAGTACTTC | CASSLAGRVETQYF
. | TRBJ2-2 | few | TRBV7-2 | TGTGCCAGCAGCTTTGGGCGGATCACCGGGGAGCTGTTTTTT | CASSFGRITGELFF
. | TRBJ1-5 | . | TRBV27 | TGTGCCAGCAGTTTGTCCACAGTAAAAAATCAGCCCCAGCATTTT | CASSLSTVKNQPQHF
TRBD1 | TRBJ1-2 | . | TRBV6-6 | TGTGCCAGCGGGACAGCTAGGGGCTACACCTTC | CASGTARGYTF
TRBD1 | TRBJ1-2 | . | TRBV19 | TGTGCCAGTAGCCGGGACAGGGCAAATTTTGGCTACACCTTC | CASSRDRANFGYTF
TRBD2 | TRBJ2-7 | . | TRBV10-3 | TGTGCCATCGGGATAGCGGGGAGGGACGAGCAGTACTTC | CAIGIAGRDEQYF
. | TRBJ2-3 | . | TRBV5-1 | TGCGCCAGCAGCAAGGAGGGGCGGGCAGATACGCAGTATTTT | CASSKEGRADTQYF
TRBD2 | TRBJ2-7 | . | TRBV6-5 | TGTGCCAGCAGTCCGGGTAGCGGGTCGGGCGAGCAGTACTTC | CASSPGSGSGEQYF
. | TRBJ1-1 | . | TRBV30 | TGTGCCTGGAGCAGACAGTTAAACACTGAAGCTTTCTTT | CAWSRQLNTEAFF
. | TRBJ1-2 | . | TRBV30 | TGTGCCTGGAGTGTTGAGACAACTTATGGCTACACCTTC | CAWSVETTYGYTF
. | TRBJ1-2 | . | TRBV18 | TGTGCCAGCTCTCATGCTAGGGACTCTTCTAACTATGGCTACACCTTC | CASSHARDSSNYGYTF
. | TRBJ1-2 | . | TRBV28 | TGTGCCAGTTTCCCCGCGGGGGCCTATGGCTACACCTTC | CASFPAGAYGYTF
TRBD1 | TRBJ1-2 | . | TRBV28 | TGTGCCAGCAGATCCCCGGGACAGGCCTTTAATGGCTACACCTTC | CASRSPGQAFNGYTF
TRBD1 | TRBJ1-1 | . | TRBV12-5 | TGTGCTAGTGGTTTGCCCCGGACAGGGTGGACTGAAGCTTTCTTT | CASGLPRTGWTEAFF
. | TRBJ2-1 | . | TRBV29-1 | TGCAGCGTTTGGTCACAGTCCTACAATGAGCAGTTCTTC | CSVWSQSYNEQFF
. | TRBJ1-2 | few | TRBV30 | TGTGCCTGTTCCCTGGGTCAGGGAGATGGCTACACCTTC | CACSLGQGDGYTF
TRBD1 | TRBJ1-4 | . | TRBV28 | TGTGCCAGCAGTTTCAGTGGGACAGGTTCTGAAAAACTGTTTTTT | CASSFSGTGSEKLFF
. | TRBJ2-2 | . | TRBV18 | TGTGCCAGCTCACCCCTACAGGGAAACACCGGGGAGCTGTTTTTT | CASSPLQGNTGELFF
. | TRBJ1-5 | . | TRBV6-1 | TGTGCCAGCAGTGAAGGGGCAAGGAATCAGCCCCAGCATTTT | CASSEGARNQPQHF
TRBD1 | TRBJ2-7 | . | TRBV4-1 | TGCGCCAGCAGCCCTTGGGACAGCAGCTCCTACGAGCAGTACTTC | CASSPWDSSSYEQYF
. | TRBJ1-2 | few | TRBV7-9 | TGTGCCAGCAGCTTCAGAGTAAACTATGGCTACACCTTC | CASSFRVNYGYTF
. | TRBJ2-3 | once | TRBV12-5 | TGTGCTAGTGGTTTGGTGTCAGGGTCGAGCACAGATACGCAGTATTTT | CASGLVSGSSTDTQYF
. | TRBJ1-2 | . | TRBV6-5 | TGTGCCAGCAGTCCGATGGGGGGGGGCTACACCTTC | CASSPMGGGYTF
TRBD2 | TRBJ2-5 | . | TRBV9 | TGTGCCAGCAGCGCCTTTCTAGCGGTCCAAGAGACCCAGTACTTC | CASSAFLAVQETQYF
. | TRBJ2-7 | . | TRBV7-9 | TGTGCCAGCAGCGAGGTTGGGGGTTCCGACGAGCAGTACTTC | CASSEVGGSDEQYF
TRBD2 | TRBJ2-3 | . | TRBV7-3 | TGTGCCAGCAGCTTAAATCCTGGGACTACCACAGATACGCAGTATTTT | CASSLNPGTTTDTQYF
. | TRBJ1-2 | once | TRBV5-1 | TGCGCCAGCAGCTTGGCCGGGGAGGGTTCTAGCTACACCTTC | CASSLAGEGSSYTF
TRBD1 | TRBJ2-5 | few | TRBV5-1 | TGCGCCAGCAGCTTGACGCGTACAGGGGGCGGGGAGACCCAGTACTTC | CASSLTRTGGGETQYF
. | TRBJ2-1 | . | TRBV28 | TGTGCCAGCAGTCTTGCGGGGCATGAGCAGTTCTTC | CASSLAGHEQFF
TRBD1 | TRBJ2-2 | . | TRBV19 | TGTGCCAGTAGTCCAACAGGGGGCACCGGGGAGCTGTTTTTT | CASSPTGGTGELFF
. | TRBJ1-1 | . | TRBV25-1 | TGTGCCAGCAGTGTCGATAGGGTGAGAGCTGAAGCTTTCTTT | CASSVDRVRAEAFF
. | TRBJ1-1 | few | TRBV30 | TGTGCCTGGAGTGTCCCCCTCCGGGGGGAAGCTTTCTTT | CAWSVPLRGEAFF
. | TRBJ2-7 | . | TRBV6-6 | TGTGCCAGCAGACAGGACACCTACGAGCAGTACTTC | CASRQDTYEQYF
. | TRBJ2-3 | . | TRBV5-1 | TGCGCCAGCAGGGTTCGGGGAACAGATACGCAGTATTTT | CASRVRGTDTQYF
. | TRBJ2-2 | once | TRBV29-1 | TGCAGTTTTCTAGGGACGGTCCGCACCGGGGAGCTGTTTTTT | CSFLGTVRTGELFF
. | TRBJ1-4 | . | TRBV6-1 | TGTGCCAGCACCCAAGGTCGGATCAATGAAAAACTGTTTTTT | CASTQGRINEKLFF
TRBD2 | TRBJ2-3 | . | TRBV19 | TGTGCCACGGGACTAGCGGCGGCAGATACGCAGTATTTT | CATGLAAADTQYF
TRBD1 | TRBJ2-3 | . | TRBV5-6 | TGTGCCAGCAGCTCTAACTGGGACAGGAGCACAGATACGCAGTATTTT | CASSSNWDRSTDTQYF
. | TRBJ2-6 | . | TRBV15 | TGTGCCACCAGCCCCGACTCTGGGGCCAACGTCCTGACTTTC | CATSPDSGANVLTF
. | TRBJ1-1 | . | TRBV5-1 | TGCGCCAGCCACCCGGGGGTGAACACTGAAGCTTTCTTT | CASHPGVNTEAFF
TRBD2 | TRBJ2-7 | . | TRBV30 | TGTGCCTGGAGTCCACCCCCCCGGGGGGGTGAGCTCTCCTACGAGCAGTACTTC | CAWSPPPRGGELSYEQYF
. | TRBJ2-5 | . | TRBV9 | TGTGCCAGCAGCGTAGGATTTGGGGGAGCTTCGTTAGAGACCCAGTACTTC | CASSVGFGGASLETQYF
. | TRBJ2-7 | once | TRBV18 | TGTGCCAGCTCAGCCTCCTACGAGCAGTACTTC | CASSASYEQYF
. | TRBJ2-2 | . | TRBV11-2 | TGTGCCAGCAGCTTATTCGGCTCAACCGGGGAGCTGTTTTTT | CASSLFGSTGELFF
TRBD1 | TRBJ1-2 | . | TRBV6-5 | TGTGCCAGCAGCACGGGACAGCGATATAACTATGGCTACACCTTC | CASSTGQRYNYGYTF
TRBD1 | TRBJ2-4 | . | TRBV4-1 | TGCGCCAGCAGCCAAGGTGGGGACAGGGGGAATCAGTACTTC | CASSQGGDRGNQYF
. | TRBJ1-1 | . | TRBV5-1 | TGCGCCAGCAGCTTGGCTGGGGTGGGGGACACTGAAGCTTTCTTT | CASSLAGVGDTEAFF
TRBD1 | TRBJ2-3 | . | TRBV7-9 | TGTGCCAGCAGCTTAGGCACAGGGGGGCCTTCAGATACGCAGTATTTT | CASSLGTGGPSDTQYF
. | TRBJ1-5 | few | TRBV28 | TGTGCCAGCATCAGGGGAGATAGCAATCAGCCCCAGCATTTT | CASIRGDSNQPQHF
TRBD2 | TRBJ2-1 | . | TRBV5-4 | TGTGCCAGCAGCTCCGGGACTAGCGGGACCAGCTCCTACAATGAGCAGTTCTTC | CASSSGTSGTSSYNEQFF
TRBD1 | TRBJ2-1 | . | TRBV5-1 | TGCGCCAGCAGCGGACAGGGCCTCTCCTACAATGAGCAGTTCTTC | CASSGQGLSYNEQFF
. | TRBJ1-2 | . | TRBV9 | TGTGCCAGCAGCGGCCCCGGCCAGGGTTTGTCTGGCTACACCTTC | CASSGPGQGLSGYTF
TRBD2 | TRBJ2-7 | . | TRBV7-9 | TGTGCCAGCACCCCCCGGGAGCGGGGTTACGAGCAGTACTTC | CASTPRERGYEQYF
TRBD1 | TRBJ2-7 | . | TRBV19 | TGTGCCAGTAACCCGGGACAGGAGTCCTACGAGCAGTACTTC | CASNPGQESYEQYF
. | TRBJ2-7 | . | TRBV7-9 | TGTGCCAGCAGCTTAGAACAGAGAAGCTCCTACGAGCAGTACTTC | CASSLEQRSSYEQYF